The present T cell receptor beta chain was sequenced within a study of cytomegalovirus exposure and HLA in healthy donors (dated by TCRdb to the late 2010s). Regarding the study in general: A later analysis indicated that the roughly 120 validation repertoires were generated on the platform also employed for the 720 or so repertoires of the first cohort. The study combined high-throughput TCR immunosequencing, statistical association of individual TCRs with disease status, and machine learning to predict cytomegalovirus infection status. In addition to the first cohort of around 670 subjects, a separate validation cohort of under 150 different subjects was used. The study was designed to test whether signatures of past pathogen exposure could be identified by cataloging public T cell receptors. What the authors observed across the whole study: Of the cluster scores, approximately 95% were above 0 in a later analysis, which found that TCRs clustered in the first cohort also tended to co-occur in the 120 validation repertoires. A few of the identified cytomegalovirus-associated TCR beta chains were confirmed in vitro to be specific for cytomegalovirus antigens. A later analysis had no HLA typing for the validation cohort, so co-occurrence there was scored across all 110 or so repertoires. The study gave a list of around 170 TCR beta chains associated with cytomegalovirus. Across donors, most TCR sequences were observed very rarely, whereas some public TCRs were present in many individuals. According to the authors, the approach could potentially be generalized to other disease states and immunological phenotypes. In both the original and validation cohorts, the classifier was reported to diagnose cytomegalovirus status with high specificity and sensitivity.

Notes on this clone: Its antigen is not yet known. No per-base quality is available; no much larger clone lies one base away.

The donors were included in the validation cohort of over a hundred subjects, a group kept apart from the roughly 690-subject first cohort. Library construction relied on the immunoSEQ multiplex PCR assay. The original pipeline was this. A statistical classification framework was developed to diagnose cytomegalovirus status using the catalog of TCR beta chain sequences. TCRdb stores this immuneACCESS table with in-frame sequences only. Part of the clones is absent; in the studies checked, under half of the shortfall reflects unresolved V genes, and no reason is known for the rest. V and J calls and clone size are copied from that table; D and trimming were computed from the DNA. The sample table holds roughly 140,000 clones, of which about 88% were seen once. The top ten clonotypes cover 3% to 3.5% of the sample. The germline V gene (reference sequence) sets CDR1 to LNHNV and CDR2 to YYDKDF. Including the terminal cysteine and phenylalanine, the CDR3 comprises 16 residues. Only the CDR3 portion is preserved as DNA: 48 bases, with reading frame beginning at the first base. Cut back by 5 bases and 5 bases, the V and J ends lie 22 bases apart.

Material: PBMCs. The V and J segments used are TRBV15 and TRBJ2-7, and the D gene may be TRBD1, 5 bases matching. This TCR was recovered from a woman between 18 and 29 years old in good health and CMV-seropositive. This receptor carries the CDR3 CATSPRREAGLDEQYF. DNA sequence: TGTGCCACCAGCCCCCGCCGCGAGGCAGGGCTCGACGAGCAGTACTTC.